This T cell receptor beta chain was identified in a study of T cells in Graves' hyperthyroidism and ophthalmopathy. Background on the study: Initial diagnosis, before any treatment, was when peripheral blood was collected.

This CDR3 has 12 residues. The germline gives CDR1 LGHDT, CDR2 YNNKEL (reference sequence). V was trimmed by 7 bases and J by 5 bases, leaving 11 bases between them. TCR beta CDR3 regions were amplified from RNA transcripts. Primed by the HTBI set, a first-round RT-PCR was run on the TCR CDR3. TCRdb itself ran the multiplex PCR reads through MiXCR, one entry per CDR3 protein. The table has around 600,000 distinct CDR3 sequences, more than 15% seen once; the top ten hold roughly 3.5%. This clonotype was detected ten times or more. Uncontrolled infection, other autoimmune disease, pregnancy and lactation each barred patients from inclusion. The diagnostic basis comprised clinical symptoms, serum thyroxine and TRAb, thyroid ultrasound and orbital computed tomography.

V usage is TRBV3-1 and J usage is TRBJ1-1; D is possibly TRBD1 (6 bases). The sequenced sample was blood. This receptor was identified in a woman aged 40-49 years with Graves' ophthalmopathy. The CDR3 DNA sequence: TGTGCCAGCACCGACGGGACAACTGAAGCTTTCTTT. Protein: CASTDGTTEAFF.